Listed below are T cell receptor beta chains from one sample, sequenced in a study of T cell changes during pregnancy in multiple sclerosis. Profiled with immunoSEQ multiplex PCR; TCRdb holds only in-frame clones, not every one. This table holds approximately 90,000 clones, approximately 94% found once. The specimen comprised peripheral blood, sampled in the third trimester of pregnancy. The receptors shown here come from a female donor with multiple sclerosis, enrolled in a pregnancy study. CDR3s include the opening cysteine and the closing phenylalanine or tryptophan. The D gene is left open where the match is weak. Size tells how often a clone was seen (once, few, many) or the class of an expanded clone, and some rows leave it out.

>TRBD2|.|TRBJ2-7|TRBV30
TGTGCCTGGAGAAGGACTAGCGGCTACGAGCAGTACTTC
CAWRRTSGYEQYF
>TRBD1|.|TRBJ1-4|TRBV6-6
TGTGCCAGCAGTTACCCCAACGGACAGGCCCGGGAGGGACTGTTTTTT
CASSYPNGQAREGLFF
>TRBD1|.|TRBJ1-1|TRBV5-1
TGCGCCAGCGGTGGACAGGGAGGCACTGAAGCTTTCTTT
CASGGQGGTEAFF
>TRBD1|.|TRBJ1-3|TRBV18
TGTGCCAGCGGGACAGGGGGAACGCGAGGAAACACCATATATTTT
CASGTGGTRGNTIYF
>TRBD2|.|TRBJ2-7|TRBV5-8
TGTGCCAGCAGCAGTGGGACTAGCGCAACCTACGAGCAGTACTTC
CASSSGTSATYEQYF
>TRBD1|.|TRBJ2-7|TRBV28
TGTGCCAGCAGTGAGACCGGGACAGGGTCCTACGAGCAGTACTTC
CASSETGTGSYEQYF
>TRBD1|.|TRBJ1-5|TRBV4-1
TGCGCCAGCAGCCATGTCGGACAGGGCAAGTCTCAGCCCCAGCATTTT
CASSHVGQGKSQPQHF
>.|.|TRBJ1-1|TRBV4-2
TGTGCCAGCAGCCAAGGGTTGGGGAGGAAGGCTTTCTTT
CASSQGLGRKAFF
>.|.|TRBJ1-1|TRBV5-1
TGCGCCAGCAGCTTGGTGGGGGGGCTGAGTACTGAAGCTTTCTTT
CASSLVGGLSTEAFF
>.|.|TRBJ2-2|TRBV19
TGTGCCAGTAGTACGTACAACAGGGTAACCGGGGAGCTGTTTTTT
CASSTYNRVTGELFF
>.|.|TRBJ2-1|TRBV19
TGTGCCAGTAGTTGGGCGGGAATCTACAATGAGCAGTTCTTC
CASSWAGIYNEQFF
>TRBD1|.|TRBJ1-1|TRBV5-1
TGCGCCAGCAGCCGGGGACAGGACACTGAAGCTTTCTTT
CASSRGQDTEAFF
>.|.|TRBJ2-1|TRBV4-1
TGCGCCAGCAGCCAAGACCTCGGGACTCTACCTTACAATGAGCAGTTCTTC
CASSQDLGTLPYNEQFF
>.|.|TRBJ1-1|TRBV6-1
TGTGCCAGCAGTGAATGGATTATCGCGGGGGAAAACATGAACACTGAAGCTTTCTTT
CASSEWIIAGENMNTEAFF
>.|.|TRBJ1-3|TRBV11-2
TGTGCCAGTTACGGGGGACCCACTGGAAACACCATATATTTT
CASYGGPTGNTIYF
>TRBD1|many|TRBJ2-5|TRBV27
TGTGCCAGCAGTTTAACGACAGGGTTCCAAGAGACCCAGTACTTC
CASSLTTGFQETQYF
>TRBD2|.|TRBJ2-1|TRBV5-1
TGCGCCAGCAGCCGGGGGACTAGCGGGGCCTCCTACAATGAGCAGTTCTTC
CASSRGTSGASYNEQFF
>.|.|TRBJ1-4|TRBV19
TGTGCCAGTAGTATTTACTCGACACCAACTAATGAAAAACTGTTTTTT
CASSIYSTPTNEKLFF
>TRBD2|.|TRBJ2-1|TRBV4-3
TGCGCCAGCAGCCCCGGACTAGCGGGATCCAATGAGCAGTTCTTC
CASSPGLAGSNEQFF
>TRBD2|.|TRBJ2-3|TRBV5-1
TGCGCCAGCAGCACTTTTAGCGGGACCCTTACAGATACGCAGTATTTT
CASSTFSGTLTDTQYF
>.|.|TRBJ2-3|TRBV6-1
TGTGCCAGCAGTGGGGTTGGAGGGTCCACAGATACGCAGTATTTT
CASSGVGGSTDTQYF
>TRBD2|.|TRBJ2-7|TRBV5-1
TGCGCCAGCAGCTCGTGGTGGACTAGCGGGACCTACGAGCAGTACTTC
CASSSWWTSGTYEQYF
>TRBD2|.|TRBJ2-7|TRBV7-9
TGTGCCAGCAGCCCGTGGGGGGGGGACTACGAGCAGTACTTC
CASSPWGGDYEQYF
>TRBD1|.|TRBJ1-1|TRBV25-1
TGTGCCAGCAGTGATTACCAGGGGGCAGGAACTGAAGCTTTCTTT
CASSDYQGAGTEAFF
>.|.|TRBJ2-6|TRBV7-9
TGTGCCAGCAGCTTAAATACACAGGGTTTTGGGGCCAACGTCCTGACTTTC
CASSLNTQGFGANVLTF
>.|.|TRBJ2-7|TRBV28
TGTGCCAGCAGTCTGACATCCTACTACGAGCAGTACTTC
CASSLTSYYEQYF
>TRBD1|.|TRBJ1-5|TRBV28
TGTGCCAGCAGTCGGAAGGGGGCCGGAAGCAATCAGCCCCAGCATTTT
CASSRKGAGSNQPQHF
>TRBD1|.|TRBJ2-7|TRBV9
TGTGCCAGCAGCGAGGGACAGGCCGATGGGAACGAGCAGTACTTC
CASSEGQADGNEQYF
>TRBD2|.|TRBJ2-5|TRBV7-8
TGTGCCAGCAGCCTCGGGACTAGCGGGATTTCAGAGACCCAGTACTTC
CASSLGTSGISETQYF
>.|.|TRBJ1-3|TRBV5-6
TGTGCCAGCAGCTTGGAGGCGTCAGGGTTTGGAAACACCATATATTTT
CASSLEASGFGNTIYF
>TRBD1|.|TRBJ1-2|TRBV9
TGTGCCAGCAGCGTAGGGGCAGGGGGCGCAGGGGCTGGCTACACCTTC
CASSVGAGGAGAGYTF
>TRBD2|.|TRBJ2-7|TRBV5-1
TGCGCCAGCAGCTTGGATACGAGCGGGGTCTCCTACGAGCAGTACTTC
CASSLDTSGVSYEQYF
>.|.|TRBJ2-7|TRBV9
TGTGCCAGCAGCGTAGGAACAGGGAACACCTACGAGCAGTACTTC
CASSVGTGNTYEQYF
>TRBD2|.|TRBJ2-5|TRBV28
TGTGCCAGCAGCGTGGCTAGCGGGAGTTTTGTTAAAGAGACCCAGTACTTC
CASSVASGSFVKETQYF
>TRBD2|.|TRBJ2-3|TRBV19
TGTGCCAGTAAGTGGACTAGCGGGAACGTAGATACGCAGTATTTT
CASKWTSGNVDTQYF
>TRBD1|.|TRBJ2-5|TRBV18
TGTGCCAGCTCACAAATATCCGGGACAGGGAGTTCAGAGACCCAGTACTTC
CASSQISGTGSSETQYF
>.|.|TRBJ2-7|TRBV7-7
TGTGCCAGCAGCTTAGCTCCCCTCTACGAGCAGTACTTC
CASSLAPLYEQYF
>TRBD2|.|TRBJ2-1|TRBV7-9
TGTGCCAGCAGCTCGCTAGCGGGAGGGTACAATGAGCAGTTCTTC
CASSSLAGGYNEQFF
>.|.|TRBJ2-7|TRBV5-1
TGCGCCAGCAGCTTGGACGGTAGCGGTTACGAGCAGTACTTC
CASSLDGSGYEQYF
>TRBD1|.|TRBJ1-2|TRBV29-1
TGCAGCGTGGGGACAGCAGCTAACTATGGCTACACCTTC
CSVGTAANYGYTF
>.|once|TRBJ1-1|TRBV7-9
TGTGCCAGCAGCTTACCAGGAACTGAAGCTTTCTTT
CASSLPGTEAFF
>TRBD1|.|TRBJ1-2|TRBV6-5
TGTGCCAGCAGTTACTCGGACAGGGGGGTTTATGGCTACACCTTC
CASSYSDRGVYGYTF
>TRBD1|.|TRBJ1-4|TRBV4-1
TGCGCCAGCAGCCGCGGGGGACAGGGCGATGAAAAACTGTTTTTT
CASSRGGQGDEKLFF
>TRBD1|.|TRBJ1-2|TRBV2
TGTGCCAGCAGTGAATTAGGGACAGGGGCCTATGGCTACACCTTC
CASSELGTGAYGYTF
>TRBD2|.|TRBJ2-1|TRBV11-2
TGTGCCAGCAGCGCTAGACTAGCGGGTTGGGGCAATGAGCAGTTCTTC
CASSARLAGWGNEQFF
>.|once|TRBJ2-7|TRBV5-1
TGCGCCAGCAGCTTGATGGACAGAGCCTACGAGCAGTACTTC
CASSLMDRAYEQYF
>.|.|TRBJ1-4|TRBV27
TGTGCCAGCAGTGGCCCGGGTGCAACTAATGAAAAACTGTTTTTT
CASSGPGATNEKLFF
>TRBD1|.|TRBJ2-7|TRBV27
TGTGCCAGCAGATTAGACAGGGGTTACGAGCAGTACTTC
CASRLDRGYEQYF
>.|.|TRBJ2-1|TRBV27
TGTGCCAGCAGTTTATGGACAGTAAGCTCCTACAATGAGCAGTTCTTC
CASSLWTVSSYNEQFF
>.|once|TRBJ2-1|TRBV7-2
TGTGCCAGCAGCCCCAGGACAGTTTACAATGAGCAGTTCTTC
CASSPRTVYNEQFF
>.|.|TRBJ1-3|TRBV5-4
TGTGCCAGCAGCTTGGCAGGCTCTGGAAACACCATATATTTT
CASSLAGSGNTIYF
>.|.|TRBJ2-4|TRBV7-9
TGTGCCAGCAGCCCGCCGCGGGGGCTGGGGGAAAACATTCAGTACTTC
CASSPPRGLGENIQYF
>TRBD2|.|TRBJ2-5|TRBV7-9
TGTGCCAGCAGCTCAGGGCTTTATAGCGGGATTTACCAAGAGACCCAGTACTTC
CASSSGLYSGIYQETQYF
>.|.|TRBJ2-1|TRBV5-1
TGCGCCAGCAGCTTGAGAGACAATGAGCAGTTCTTC
CASSLRDNEQFF
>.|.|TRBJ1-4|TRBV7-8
TGTGCCAGCAGCTTAGACAGGGTGGGAACTAATGAAAAACTGTTTTTT
CASSLDRVGTNEKLFF
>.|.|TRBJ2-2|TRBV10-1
TGCGCCAGCAGCGCCTCACTAGGCGGGGAGCTGTTTTTT
CASSASLGGELFF
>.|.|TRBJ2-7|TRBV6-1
TGTGCCAGCAGTGAGATGGTTAGTGGCTCGACTCTTTACGAGCAGTACTTC
CASSEMVSGSTLYEQYF
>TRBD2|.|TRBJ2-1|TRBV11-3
TGTGCCAGCAGCGGACCTCTAGCGGGAGTTCACAATGAGCAGTTCTTC
CASSGPLAGVHNEQFF